Sequencing of this TCR beta chain was carried out in a study of blood T cell repertoires in COVID-19. Study in general: Acute-phase and convalescent COVID-19 samples originated in the United States, Italy and Spain. Nucleic acid was either cDNA or gDNA, and it came from T cells, B-cell-depleted T cells, or PBMCs.

This CDR3 has 13 residues. CDR1 and CDR2 from the germline V gene are SGHRS and YFSETQ. Deletions cut 6 bases from V and 6 bases from J, with 15 bases between. Seattle enrolled patients during active infection and tracked them longitudinally. Authors' processing steps: Nucleated cell number was recorded as an estimate derived from reference gene primer amplification. The method was immunoSEQ multiplex PCR; TCRdb's version includes in-frame clones alone and lacks a portion of them. V and J calls and clone size follow that table, whereas D and trimming were derived from the DNA. The profile shows hundreds of thousands of clones, over 80% of them singletons.

Sample: peripheral blood. This TCR was sampled from a woman aged 25 to 45 with COVID-19, enrolled during active disease. The chain joins TRBV5-1 to TRBJ1-2, with a weak D call TRBD1 (5 bases). This CDR3 reads CASTVQGVDGYTF. The CDR3 DNA sequence: TGCGCCAGCACGGTTCAGGGCGTAGATGGCTACACCTTC.